A selection of T cell receptor beta chains follows, all from one sample in a study of T cells in narcolepsy. Profiled with immunoSEQ multiplex PCR; TCRdb holds only in-frame clones, not every one. The repertoire consists of tens of thousands of clones, with approximately 62% occurring once and the leading ten covering around 12%. Sequencing was performed on memory (CD45RA-) CD4+ T cells from blood. The receptors stem from a human donor in good health. Each CDR3 is given with its conserved first and last residue. A D gene is named only where the DNA matches it firmly. Expanded clones get a size class; other rows say once, few or many, or leave the size out.

v_call	clone_size	d_call	j_call	cdr3_nt	cdr3_aa
TRBV6-1	few	TRBD1	TRBJ1-3	TGTGCCAGCAGTGATACAGGGGTCACTGGAAACACCATATATTTT	CASSDTGVTGNTIYF
TRBV5-1	-	TRBD1	TRBJ2-1	TGCGCCAGCAGCCCCACCCCCGGACAGGGTCACAATGAGCAGTTCTTC	CASSPTPGQGHNEQFF
TRBV19	-	-	TRBJ1-5	TGTGCCAGTAGTATATTCGGACCGGATCAGCCCCAGCATTTT	CASSIFGPDQPQHF
TRBV6-6	few	-	TRBJ1-4	TGTGCCAGCAGTTACTCGGACCTCAAAAGTGAAAAACTGTTTTTT	CASSYSDLKSEKLFF
TRBV5-1	-	-	TRBJ2-5	TGCGCCAGCAGCTTGGAAATAACAGGGCCGGGAGAGACCCAGTACTTC	CASSLEITGPGETQYF
TRBV6-5	-	-	TRBJ2-7	TGTGCCAGCAAAGACCGGGGGATGAGCTCCTACGAGCAGTACTTC	CASKDRGMSSYEQYF
TRBV5-1	-	-	TRBJ1-1	TGCGCCAGCGCGTCAAACACTGAAGCTTTCTTT	CASASNTEAFF
TRBV7-8	-	-	TRBJ1-1	TGTGCCAGCAGCTGGGGGGCCTTCCGGAATACTGAAGCTTTCTTT	CASSWGAFRNTEAFF
TRBV5-1	-	TRBD2	TRBJ2-1	TGCGCCAGCAGCTTTCTAGCGGGGAATGAGCAGTTCTTC	CASSFLAGNEQFF
TRBV7-8	-	-	TRBJ2-6	TGTGCCAGCAGCCCCGTCCGCAAGGGGCTTTTCTCTGGGGCCAACGTCCTGACTTTC	CASSPVRKGLFSGANVLTF
TRBV6-5	few	-	TRBJ2-7	TGTGCCAGCAGGAGACCCGGGGGAGGCGAGCAGTACTTC	CASRRPGGGEQYF
TRBV30	-	TRBD1	TRBJ2-6	TGTGCCTGGAGTAAGCTCGGGGGACAGGGGGCCTTTATCTCTGGGGCCAACGTCCTGACTTTC	CAWSKLGGQGAFISGANVLTF
TRBV6-6	-	-	TRBJ2-7	TGTGCCAGCAGTTTTTCACAGTTCTACGAGCAGTACTTC	CASSFSQFYEQYF
TRBV4-1	-	TRBD2	TRBJ2-3	TGCGCCAGCAGCCGGGGAGGGACTAGCGGGAGATATACGCAGTATTTT	CASSRGGTSGRYTQYF
TRBV4-1	few	TRBD1	TRBJ1-5	TGCGCCAGCAGGGGTCAGGGGGAAGGCAATCAGCCCCAGCATTTT	CASRGQGEGNQPQHF
TRBV7-9	-	-	TRBJ2-3	TGTGCCAGCAGCTTAGAGGGTTACCCGCAGTATTTT	CASSLEGYPQYF
TRBV7-2	once	-	TRBJ2-5	TGTGCCAGCAGCTCATATGCAGCGGAAGAGACCCAGTACTTC	CASSSYAAEETQYF
TRBV28	-	-	TRBJ1-1	TGTGCCAGCAGTTCGACAGGCCGGAACACTGAAGCTTTCTTT	CASSSTGRNTEAFF
TRBV5-1	few	-	TRBJ2-3	TGCGCCAGCAGCCCTTTCTTGTCAGATACGCAGTATTTT	CASSPFLSDTQYF
TRBV6-5	few	-	TRBJ1-2	TGTGCCAGCAGTTACGGTCGGGGTTTTTATGGCTACACCTTC	CASSYGRGFYGYTF
TRBV4-1	-	-	TRBJ1-2	TGCGCCAGCAGCCAATCAACCCTTCGGGGGCCGGTCGGCTACACCTTC	CASSQSTLRGPVGYTF
TRBV30	-	-	TRBJ2-2	TGTGCCTGGAGTGTTTCCGGTATCGGGGAGCTGTTTTTT	CAWSVSGIGELFF
TRBV19	-	TRBD2	TRBJ2-1	TGTGCCAGTAGTATCGTGGCGGGAGATGATGAGCAGTTCTTC	CASSIVAGDDEQFF
TRBV7-2	few	-	TRBJ2-7	TGTGCCAGCAGCTACGGGGGCTACGAGCAGTACTTC	CASSYGGYEQYF